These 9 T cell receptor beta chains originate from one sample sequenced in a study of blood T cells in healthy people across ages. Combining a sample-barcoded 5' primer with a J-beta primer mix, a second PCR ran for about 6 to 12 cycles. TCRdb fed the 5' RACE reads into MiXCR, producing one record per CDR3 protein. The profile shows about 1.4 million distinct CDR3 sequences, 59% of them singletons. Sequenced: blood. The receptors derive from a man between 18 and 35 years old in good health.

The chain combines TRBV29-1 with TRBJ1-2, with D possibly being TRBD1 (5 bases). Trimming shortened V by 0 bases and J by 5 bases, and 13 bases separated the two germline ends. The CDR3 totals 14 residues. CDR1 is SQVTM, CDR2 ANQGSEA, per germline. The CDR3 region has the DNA TGCAGCGTTGAAGAGGCCGGGGGACGTTATGGCTACACCTTC. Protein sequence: CSVEEAGGRYGYTF. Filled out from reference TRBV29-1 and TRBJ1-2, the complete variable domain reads SAVISQKPSRDICQRGTSLTIQCQVDSQVTMMFWYRQQPGQSLTLIATANQGSEATYESGFVIDKFPISRPNLTFSTLTVSNMSPEDSSIYLCSVEEAGGRYGYTFGSGTRLTVV.

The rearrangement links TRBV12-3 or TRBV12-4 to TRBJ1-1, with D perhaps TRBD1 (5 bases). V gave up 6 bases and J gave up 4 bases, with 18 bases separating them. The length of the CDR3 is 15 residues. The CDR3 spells CASSSRGGSSTEAFF. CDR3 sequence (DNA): TGTGCCAGCAGCTCTCGGGGGGGTTCAAGCACTGAAGCTTTCTTT.

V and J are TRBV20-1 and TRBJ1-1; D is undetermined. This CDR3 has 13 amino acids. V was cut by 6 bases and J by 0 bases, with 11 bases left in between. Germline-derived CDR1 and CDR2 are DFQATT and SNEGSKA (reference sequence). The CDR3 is CSAELSMNTEAFF. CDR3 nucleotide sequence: TGCAGTGCGGAACTATCTATGAACACTGAAGCTTTCTTT.

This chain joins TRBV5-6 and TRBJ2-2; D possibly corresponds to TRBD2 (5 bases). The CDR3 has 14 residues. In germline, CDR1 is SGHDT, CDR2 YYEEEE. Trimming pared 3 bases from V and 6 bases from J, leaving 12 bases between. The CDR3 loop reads CASSSTDYSGELFF. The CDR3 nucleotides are TGTGCCAGCAGCTCCACTGACTATTCCGGGGAGCTGTTTTTT.

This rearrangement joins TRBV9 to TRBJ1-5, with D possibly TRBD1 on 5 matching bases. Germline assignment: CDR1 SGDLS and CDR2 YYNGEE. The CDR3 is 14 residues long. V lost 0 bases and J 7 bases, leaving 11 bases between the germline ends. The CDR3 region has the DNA TGTGCCAGCAGCGTAGCGGAGGGGAGCCAGCCCCAGCATTTT. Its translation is CASSVAEGSQPQHF.

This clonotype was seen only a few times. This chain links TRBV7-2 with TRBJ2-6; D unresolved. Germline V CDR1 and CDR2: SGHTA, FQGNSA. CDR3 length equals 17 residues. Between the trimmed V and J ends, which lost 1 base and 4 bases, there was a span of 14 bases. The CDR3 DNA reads TGTGCCAGCAGCTTAGGCAGTACCATGGAGGGGGCCAACGTCCTGACTTTC. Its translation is CASSLGSTMEGANVLTF.

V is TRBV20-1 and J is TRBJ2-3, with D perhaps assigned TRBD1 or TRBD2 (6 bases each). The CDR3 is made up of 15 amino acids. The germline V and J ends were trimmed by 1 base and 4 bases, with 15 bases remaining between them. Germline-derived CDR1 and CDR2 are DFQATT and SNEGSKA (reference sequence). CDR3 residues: CSARAFGGAADTQYF. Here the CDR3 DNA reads TGCAGTGCTAGAGCATTCGGGGGCGCGGCAGATACGCAGTATTTT.

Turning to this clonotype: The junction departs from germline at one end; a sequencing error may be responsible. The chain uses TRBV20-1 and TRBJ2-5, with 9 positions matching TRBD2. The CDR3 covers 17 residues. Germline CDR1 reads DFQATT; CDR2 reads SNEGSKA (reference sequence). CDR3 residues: CSARDLTQLAGQGTQYF. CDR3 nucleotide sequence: TGCAGTGCTAGAGACCTGACGCAGCTAGCGGGGCAAGGGACCCAGTACTTC.

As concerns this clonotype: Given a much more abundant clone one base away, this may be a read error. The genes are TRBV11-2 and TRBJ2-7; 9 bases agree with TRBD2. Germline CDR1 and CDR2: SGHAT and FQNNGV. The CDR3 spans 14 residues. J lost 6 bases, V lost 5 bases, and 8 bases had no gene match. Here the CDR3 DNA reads TGTGCCAGCAGCGTGGCGGGAGGGCTATTCGAGCAGTACTTC. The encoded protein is CASSVAGGLFEQYF.